The clone carrying this T cell receptor (beta chain) was seen only once. An end of the junction does not agree with germline; a read error may underlie this. This sample was included in a study of blood T cell repertoires in COVID-19. Generated by immunoSEQ multiplex PCR, the TCRdb table keeps only in-frame clones and is missing some. The table has 20,000 to 25,000 clones, 89% seen once. Germline loops: CDR1 KGHDR, CDR2 SFDVKD. This CDR3 spans 16 amino acids. Sequencing was performed on peripheral blood. The J gene is TRBJ2-2, the V gene TRBV24-1, with 10 bases aligning to TRBD1. This receptor was identified in a human donor with active COVID-19. The donor label of this sample is uncertain. This chain's CDR3 is CATTQPGQGNPGELFF. CDR3 nucleotide sequence: TGTGCCACAACACAGCCGGGACAGGGGAACCCCGGGGAGCTGTTTTTT.